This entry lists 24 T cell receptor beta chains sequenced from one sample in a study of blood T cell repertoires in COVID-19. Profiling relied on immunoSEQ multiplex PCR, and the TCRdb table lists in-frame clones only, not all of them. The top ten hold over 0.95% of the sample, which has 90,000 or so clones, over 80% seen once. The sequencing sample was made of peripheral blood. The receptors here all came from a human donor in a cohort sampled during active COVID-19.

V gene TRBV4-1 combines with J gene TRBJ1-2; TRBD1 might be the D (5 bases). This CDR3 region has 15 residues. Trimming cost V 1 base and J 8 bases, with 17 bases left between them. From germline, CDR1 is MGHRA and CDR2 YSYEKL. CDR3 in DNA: TGCGCCAGCAGCCAAGTCGGGACTTCAGTAGAAGGCTACACCTTC. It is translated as CASSQVGTSVEGYTF.

The DNA for the CDR3 is TGCAGCGTTGGGGGCCATGAGCAGTTCTTC. Amino acid sequence: CSVGGHEQFF. This sequence joins TRBV29-1 and TRBJ2-1; D might be TRBD1 (5 bases). Germline V lookup: CDR1 SQVTM, CDR2 ANQGSEA. V lost 4 bases and J lost 8, with 6 bases in between. The CDR3 totals 10 residues.

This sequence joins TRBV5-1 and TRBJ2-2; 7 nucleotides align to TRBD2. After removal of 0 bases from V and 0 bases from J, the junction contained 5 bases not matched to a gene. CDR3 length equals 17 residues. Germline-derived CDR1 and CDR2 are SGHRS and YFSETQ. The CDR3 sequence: CASSLAAGVANTGELFF. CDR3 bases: TGCGCCAGCAGCTTGGCCGCGGGAGTGGCGAACACCGGGGAGCTGTTTTTT.

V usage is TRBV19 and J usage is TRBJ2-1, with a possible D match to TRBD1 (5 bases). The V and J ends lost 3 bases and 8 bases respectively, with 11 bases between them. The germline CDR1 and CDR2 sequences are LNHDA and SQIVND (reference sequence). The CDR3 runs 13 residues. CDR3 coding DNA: TGTGCCAGTAGTATCGGCGACAGAGATGAGCAGTTCTTC. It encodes CASSIGDRDEQFF.

CDR3 nucleotides: TGTGCCATTCCCACGTCTAGCGGTACTTCCTACGAGCAGTACTTC. This codes for CAIPTSSGTSYEQYF. The rearrangement uses TRBV28 and TRBJ2-7, with 7 bases fitting TRBD2. The CDR3 covers 15 residues. Germline trimming cut 10 bases from V and 1 base from J; bases unmatched to any gene: 13. CDR1 and CDR2 (germline): MDHEN, SYDVKM.

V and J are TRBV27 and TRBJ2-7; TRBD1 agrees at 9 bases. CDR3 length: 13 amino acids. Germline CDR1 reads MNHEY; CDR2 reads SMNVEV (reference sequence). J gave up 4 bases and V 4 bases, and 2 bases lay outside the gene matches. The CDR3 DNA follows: TGTGCCAGCAGTTCCGGACAGGGGTACGAGCAGTACTTC. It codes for CASSSGQGYEQYF.

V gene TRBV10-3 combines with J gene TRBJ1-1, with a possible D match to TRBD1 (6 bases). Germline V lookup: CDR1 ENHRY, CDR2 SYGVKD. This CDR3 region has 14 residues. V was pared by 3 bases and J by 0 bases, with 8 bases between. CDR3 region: CAISDRGMNTEAFF. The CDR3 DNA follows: TGTGCCATCAGTGATAGGGGGATGAACACTGAAGCTTTCTTT.

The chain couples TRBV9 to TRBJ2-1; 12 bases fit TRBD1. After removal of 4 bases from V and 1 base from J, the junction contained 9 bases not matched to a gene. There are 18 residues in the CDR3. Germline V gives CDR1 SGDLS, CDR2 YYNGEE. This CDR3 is CASSSGQGALKSYNEQFF. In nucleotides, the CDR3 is TGTGCCAGCAGCTCGGGACAGGGGGCTTTGAAGTCCTACAATGAGCAGTTCTTC. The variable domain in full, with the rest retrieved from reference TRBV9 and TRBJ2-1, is DSGVTQTPKHLITATGQRVTLRCSPRSGDLSVYWYQQSLDQGLQFLIQYYNGEERAKGNILERFSAQQFPDLHSELNLSSLELGDSALYFCASSSGQGALKSYNEQFFGPGTRLTVL.

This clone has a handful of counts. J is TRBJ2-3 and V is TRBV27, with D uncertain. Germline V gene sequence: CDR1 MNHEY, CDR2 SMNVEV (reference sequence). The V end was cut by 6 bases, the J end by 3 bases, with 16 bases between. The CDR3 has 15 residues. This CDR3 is CASSRPLLGTDTQYF. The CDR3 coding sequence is TGTGCCAGCAGCCGACCCCTCCTCGGGACAGATACGCAGTATTTT.

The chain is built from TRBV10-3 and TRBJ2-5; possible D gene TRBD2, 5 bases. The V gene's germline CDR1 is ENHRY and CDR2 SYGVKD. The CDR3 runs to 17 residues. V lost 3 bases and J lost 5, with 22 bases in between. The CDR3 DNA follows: TGTGCCATCAGTGACGGAACGGCGGTCGGGGTCGTGGAGACCCAGTACTTC. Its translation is CAISDGTAVGVVETQYF.

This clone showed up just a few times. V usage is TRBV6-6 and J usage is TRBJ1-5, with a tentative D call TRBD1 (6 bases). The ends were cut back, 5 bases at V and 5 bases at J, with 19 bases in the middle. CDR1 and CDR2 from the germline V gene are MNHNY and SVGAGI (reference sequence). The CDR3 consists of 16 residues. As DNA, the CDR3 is TGTGCCAGCAGTAAGCAAGGGGCTTCAGGGGATCAGCCCCAGCATTTT. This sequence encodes CASSKQGASGDQPQHF.

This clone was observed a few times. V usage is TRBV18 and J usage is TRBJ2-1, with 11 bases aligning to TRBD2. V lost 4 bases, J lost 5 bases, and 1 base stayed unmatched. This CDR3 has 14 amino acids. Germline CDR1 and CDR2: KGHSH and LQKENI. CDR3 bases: TGTGCCAGCTCACTTAGCGGGGGGGACAATGAGCAGTTCTTC. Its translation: CASSLSGGDNEQFF.

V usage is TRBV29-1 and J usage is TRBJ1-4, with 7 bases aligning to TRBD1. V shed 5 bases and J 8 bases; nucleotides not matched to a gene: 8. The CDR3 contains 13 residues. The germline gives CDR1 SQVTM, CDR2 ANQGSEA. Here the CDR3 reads CSVSRGGGEKLFF. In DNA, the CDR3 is TGCAGCGTTTCCCGAGGGGGCGGCGAAAAACTGTTTTTT.

Here the CDR3 reads CASSLGAGAYNEQFF. CDR3 bases: TGTGCCAGCAGCTTAGGTGCGGGGGCCTACAATGAGCAGTTCTTC. The chain has TRBV7-9 and TRBJ2-1, with TRBD2 identical over 7 bases. V lost 1 base and J lost 2; bases outside the gene matches: 2. CDR1 is SEHNR and CDR2 is FQNEAQ in the germline V gene (reference sequence). CDR3 length: 15 residues.

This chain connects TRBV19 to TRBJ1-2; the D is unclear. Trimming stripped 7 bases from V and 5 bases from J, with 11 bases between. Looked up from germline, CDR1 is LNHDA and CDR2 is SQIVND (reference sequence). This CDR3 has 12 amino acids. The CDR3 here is CASKTSGYGYTF. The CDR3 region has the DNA TGTGCCAGTAAAACATCGGGGTATGGCTACACCTTC.

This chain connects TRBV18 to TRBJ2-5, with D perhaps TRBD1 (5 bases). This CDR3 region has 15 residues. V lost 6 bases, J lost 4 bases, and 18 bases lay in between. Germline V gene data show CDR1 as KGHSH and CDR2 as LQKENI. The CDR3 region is CASSRTSPGLETQYF. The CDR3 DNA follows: TGTGCCAGCTCCCGAACATCACCAGGGCTAGAGACCCAGTACTTC.

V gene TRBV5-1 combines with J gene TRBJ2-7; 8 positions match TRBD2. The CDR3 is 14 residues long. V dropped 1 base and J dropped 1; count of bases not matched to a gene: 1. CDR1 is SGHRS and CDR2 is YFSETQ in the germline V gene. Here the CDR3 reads CASSLREGSYEQYF. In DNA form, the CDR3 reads TGCGCCAGCAGCTTGCGGGAGGGATCCTACGAGCAGTACTTC.

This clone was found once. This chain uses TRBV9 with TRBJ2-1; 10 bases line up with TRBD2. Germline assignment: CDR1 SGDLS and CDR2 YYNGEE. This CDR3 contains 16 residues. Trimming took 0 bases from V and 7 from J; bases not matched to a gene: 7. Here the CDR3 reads CASSVGGAGGTNEQFF. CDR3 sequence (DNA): TGTGCCAGCAGCGTAGGAGGAGCGGGAGGGACGAATGAGCAGTTCTTC.

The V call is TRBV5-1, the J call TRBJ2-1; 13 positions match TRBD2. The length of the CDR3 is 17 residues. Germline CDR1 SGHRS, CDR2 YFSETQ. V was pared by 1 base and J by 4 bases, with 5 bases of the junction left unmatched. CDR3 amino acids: CASSLRGTSGAYNEQFF. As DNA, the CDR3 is TGCGCCAGCAGCTTGAGGGGGACTAGCGGGGCGTACAATGAGCAGTTCTTC. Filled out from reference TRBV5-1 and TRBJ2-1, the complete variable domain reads KAGVTQTPRYLIKTRGQQVTLSCSPISGHRSVSWYQQTPGQGLQFLFEYFSETQRNKGNFPGRFSGRQFSNSRSEMNVSTLELGDSALYLCASSLRGTSGAYNEQFFGPGTRLTVL.

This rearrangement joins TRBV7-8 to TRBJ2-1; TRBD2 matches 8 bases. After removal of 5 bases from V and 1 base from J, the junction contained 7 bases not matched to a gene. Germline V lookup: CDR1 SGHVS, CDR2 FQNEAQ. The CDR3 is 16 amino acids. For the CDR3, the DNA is TGTGCCAGCAGCGAAACTAGCGGCCTGTCCTACAATGAGCAGTTCTTC. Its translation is CASSETSGLSYNEQFF.

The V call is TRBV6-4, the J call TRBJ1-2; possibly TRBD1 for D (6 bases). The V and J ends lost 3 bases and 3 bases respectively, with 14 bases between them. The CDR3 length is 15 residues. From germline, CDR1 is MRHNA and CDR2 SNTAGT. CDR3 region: CASSETGIPYYGYTF. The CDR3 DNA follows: TGTGCCAGCAGTGAAACAGGGATCCCCTACTATGGCTACACCTTC.

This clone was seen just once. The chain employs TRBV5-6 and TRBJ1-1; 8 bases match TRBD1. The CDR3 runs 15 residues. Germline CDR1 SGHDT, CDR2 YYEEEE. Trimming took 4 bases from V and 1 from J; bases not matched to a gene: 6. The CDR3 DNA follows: TGTGCCAGCAGCGCGCCCGGGACAGGGAACACTGAAGCTTTCTTT. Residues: CASSAPGTGNTEAFF.

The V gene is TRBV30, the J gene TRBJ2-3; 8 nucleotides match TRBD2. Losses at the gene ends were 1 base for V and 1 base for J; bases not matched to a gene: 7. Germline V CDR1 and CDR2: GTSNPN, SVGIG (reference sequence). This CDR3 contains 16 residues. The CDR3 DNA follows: TGTGCCTGGAGTGGTGACGGGAGGGCCGGCACAGATACGCAGTATTTT. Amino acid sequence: CAWSGDGRAGTDTQYF.

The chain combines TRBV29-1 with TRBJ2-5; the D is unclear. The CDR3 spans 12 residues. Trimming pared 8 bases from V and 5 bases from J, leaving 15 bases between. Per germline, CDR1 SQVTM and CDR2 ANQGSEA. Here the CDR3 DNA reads TGCAGCCCTCTTCCGGCCGGGGAGACCCAGTACTTC. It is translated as CSPLPAGETQYF.